A selection of T cell receptor beta chains follows, all from one sample in a study of PD-1 blockade in classical Hodgkin lymphoma. Clones were read by immunoSEQ multiplex PCR, and TCRdb kept only the in-frame ones, dropping some. The sample has 20,000 to 25,000 clones, 70% to 85% seen once. The specimen was peripheral blood mononuclear cells (PBMCs), collected at baseline. The source is a human donor with classical Hodgkin lymphoma. The CDR3 runs from the conserved cysteine through the conserved F or W.

v_gene | CDR3aa
TRBV29-1 | CSVEDGPSDRSQHF
TRBV29-1 | CSAIPAGSSGYTF
TRBV9 | CASSVASSGMNNEQFF
TRBV7-9 | CASSFVAQQDPDEQYF
TRBV5-1 | CASSLGTGRNEKLFF
TRBV10-1 | CASSKDSNSPLHF
TRBV29-1 | CSVVGPAGGYEQYF
TRBV9 | CASSQGGAGSYEQYF
TRBV11-3 | CASSLGVADAADTQYF
TRBV10-3 | CAISVTGGDYGYTF
TRBV7-6 | CASSSQGGASSGNTIYF
TRBV6-1 | CASSGTSGSQQPQHF
TRBV4-1 | CASSQDLPGDQPQHF
TRBV25-1 | CASSGPLGSDTEAFF
TRBV11-3 | CASSLGFVGQGASGYTF
TRBV5-1 | CASRSGASTDTQYF
TRBV19 | CASSIPETGGKNIQYF
TRBV5-1 | CASSFSGTGSYEQYF
TRBV29-1 | CSANPPGRAQYF
TRBV2 | CASLSGGNRGWSGANVLTF
TRBV5-1 | CASSPGTSSSTDTQYF
TRBV28 | CASSEGPAAAYNEQFF
TRBV7-7 | CASSQDRGGNEQFF
TRBV10-3 | CAISAGTTDTQYF
TRBV10-1 | CASSDPGQGYEQYF
TRBV11-2 | CASSLGAGADTEAFF
TRBV28 | CASSFSTGELFF
TRBV6-1 | CASERWSPYEQYF
TRBV4-3 | CASSRQVGIRETQYF